This TCR beta chain was sequenced for a study of cytotoxic CD8 clonotypes in ibrutinib-treated CLL. Produced via immunoSEQ multiplex PCR; TCRdb's table is partial and in-frame only. The data show some 17,000 clones, about 80% seen once. The V and J ends lost 5 bases and 8 bases, in that order; junction bases with no gene match: 8. Germline values: CDR1 GTSNPN, CDR2 SVGIG (reference sequence). The CDR3 has 13 residues. The material sequenced was PBMCs, taken before ibrutinib treatment. The V call is TRBV30, the J call TRBJ1-4; 7 positions agree with TRBD1. The sequence derives from a human donor with chronic lymphocytic leukemia. The DNA for the CDR3 is TGTGCCTGGGAAAGACAGGGTGAAGAAAAACTGTTTTTT. Its translation is CAWERQGEEKLFF.